The next 14 T cell receptor beta chains were all read from a single sample in a study of CD8 T cells in ankylosing spondylitis. TCRdb analysed the 5' RACE reads with MiXCR anew, one entry per CDR3 protein. Of just under 95,000 distinct CDR3 sequences in the sample, just under 9% were seen once. Sequenced: blood, either unsorted or a sorted T cell fraction (not recorded which). Receptor source: a male donor with ankylosing spondylitis or in good health (not recorded which).

The chain uses TRBV7-2 and TRBJ2-1, with D possibly being TRBD1 or TRBD2 (6 bases each). The CDR3 extends over 14 amino acids. V was shortened by 0 bases and J by 9 bases, with 12 bases between the two germline ends. Per the germline V gene, CDR1 is SGHTA and CDR2 is FQGNSA. The CDR3 DNA sequence: TGTGCCAGCAGCTTAGCGAGGGGGGACGGTGAGCAGTTCTTC. This codes for CASSLARGDGEQFF.

This clonotype was picked up many times. The V call is TRBV25-1, the J call TRBJ2-2; 12 bases line up with TRBD1. Germline V lookup: CDR1 MGHDK, CDR2 SYGVNS. V lost 7 bases to trimming and J lost 4 bases; unmatched junction nucleotides: 10. CDR3 length: 17 amino acids. CDR3 in DNA: TGTGCCAGCACTAGGGGGGGACAGGGGGCGGTCACCGGGGAGCTGTTTTTT. Translated: CASTRGGQGAVTGELFF.

This clonotype was found many times. The rearrangement joins TRBV28 to TRBJ2-5; 7 bases line up with TRBD2. CDR1 is MDHEN, CDR2 SYDVKM, per germline. The CDR3 is 16 amino acids. V shed 5 bases and J 3 bases; nucleotides not matched to a gene: 12. CDR3 region: CASSRFEGGGKETQYF. CDR3 DNA: TGTGCCAGCAGTCGATTTGAAGGCGGGGGTAAAGAGACCCAGTACTTC.

Ten or more counts support this clonotype. V gene TRBV7-2 combines with J gene TRBJ2-2; 10 bases match TRBD2. The CDR3 has 16 residues. The ends lost 4 bases at V and 4 bases at J; junction bases unmatched: 6. Germline V gene lookup returns CDR1 SGHTA and CDR2 FQGNSA. The CDR3 reads CASSSLAGGRTGELFF. As DNA, the CDR3 is TGTGCCAGCAGCTCATTAGCGGGGGGTCGCACCGGGGAGCTGTTTTTT.

This clonotype was counted ten times or more. V is TRBV30 and J is TRBJ2-5; either TRBD1 or TRBD2 may supply D (7 bases each). There are 13 residues in the CDR3. V gave up 5 bases and J gave up 2 bases, with 12 bases separating them. The germline V gene encodes CDR1 GTSNPN and CDR2 SVGIG (reference sequence). Here the CDR3 DNA reads TGTGCCTGGGGGAGGGGGCTACAAGAGACCCAGTACTTC. It translates to CAWGRGLQETQYF.

This clonotype was seen at least ten times. Here the CDR3 DNA reads TGTGCCAGCAGCTTAACTTGGACAGCCGATACGCAGTATTTT. Translated: CASSLTWTADTQYF. V gene TRBV7-6 combines with J gene TRBJ2-3; tentatively, D is TRBD1 (6 bases). The germline CDR1 and CDR2 sequences are SGHVS and FNYEAQ. This CDR3 is built from 14 residues. V shed 2 bases and J shed 6 bases, with 12 bases lying between them.

This clonotype came up many times. V and J are TRBV4-2 and TRBJ2-4; D is unclear. The length of the CDR3 is 14 residues. CDR1 LGHNA and CDR2 YNFKEQ come from the germline V gene. The V end was cut by 0 bases, the J end by 8 bases, with 11 bases between. DNA of the CDR3: TGTGCCAGCAGCCAAGATAGGGCCACGGACATTCAGTACTTC. Protein product: CASSQDRATDIQYF.

The genes are TRBV7-2 and TRBJ2-3; 8 nucleotides match TRBD2. The CDR3 length is 16 residues. The germline V gene encodes CDR1 SGHTA and CDR2 FQGNSA. V shed 1 base, J shed 3 bases, and the junction held 6 bases outside the gene matches. The CDR3 DNA sequence: TGTGCCAGCAGCTTAGGGCGGAGCGGGGGAACAGATACGCAGTATTTT. This codes for CASSLGRSGGTDTQYF.

This clonotype has ten or more counts. The rearrangement uses TRBV25-1 and TRBJ2-1, with D possibly matching TRBD2 (6 bases). The CDR3 consists of 15 residues. Germline V gives CDR1 MGHDK, CDR2 SYGVNS. V lost 3 bases, J lost 7 bases, and 16 bases lay in between. This CDR3 reads CASSDWRDYNNEQFF. Written as DNA, the CDR3 is TGTGCCAGCAGTGATTGGAGGGATTACAATAATGAGCAGTTCTTC.

This clonotype has a count of ten or more. The chain employs TRBV25-1 and TRBJ1-2; D not resolved. The V end lost 5 bases, the J end lost 8 bases, and 12 bases lay between the germline ends. This CDR3 has 12 amino acids. CDR1 is MGHDK, CDR2 SYGVNS, per germline. DNA for the CDR3: TGTGCCAGCAGTCAACTAGGGATCGGCTACACCTTC. As protein: CASSQLGIGYTF.

This clonotype occurred many times. The rearrangement links TRBV9 to TRBJ1-2; D call uncertain. Trimming removed 0 bases from V and 4 bases from J, with 7 bases in between. The CDR3 sequence is 13 residues long. Per germline, CDR1 SGDLS and CDR2 YYNGEE. The CDR3 DNA sequence: TGTGCCAGCAGCGTAGACGGAGCCTATGGCTACACCTTC. As protein: CASSVDGAYGYTF.

This chain links TRBV27 with TRBJ1-5, with TRBD1 matching over 8 bases. Germline V gene lookup returns CDR1 MNHEY and CDR2 SMNVEV (reference sequence). This CDR3 spans 16 amino acids. Losses at the gene ends were 3 bases for V and 4 bases for J; bases not matched to a gene: 8. As DNA, the CDR3 is TGTGCCAGCAGTTTTGGGACAGGTGCGTTAAATCAGCCCCAGCATTTT. Translation: CASSFGTGALNQPQHF.

This clonotype appeared many times. The chain links TRBV7-8 to TRBJ2-5; the match to TRBD1 covers 8 bases. CDR3 length: 15 amino acids. CDR1 SGHVS and CDR2 FQNEAQ come from the germline V gene. V shed 3 bases, J shed 2 bases, and the junction held 5 bases outside the gene matches. The CDR3 DNA follows: TGTGCCAGCAGCTTTGACGGACAGGGACAAGAGACCCAGTACTTC. Its protein is CASSFDGQGQETQYF.

This clonotype was found many times. The rearrangement joins TRBV20-1 to TRBJ1-1; D unresolved. CDR1 is DFQATT and CDR2 is SNEGSKA in the germline V gene (reference sequence). With 0 bases removed from V and 4 bases from J, the gap between germline ends came to 9 bases. The CDR3 length is 13 residues. The CDR3 reads CSARDGRSTEAFF. CDR3 DNA sequence: TGCAGTGCTAGAGATGGAAGGTCCACTGAAGCTTTCTTT.